Each of the 19 T cell receptor beta chains below was sequenced from the same sample in a study of PD-L1 blockade in urothelial cancer. Method: immunoSEQ multiplex PCR; TCRdb's copy keeps in-frame clones and lacks some. The sample shows 100,000 to 150,000 clones, more than 75% of them seen only once. Specified time point: peripheral blood 6 weeks after treatment start. The sample consisted of PBMCs, taken around atezolizumab (anti-PD-L1) treatment. The receptors were gathered from a man in his forties or fifties with urothelial cancer.

The V and J genes are TRBV28 and TRBJ2-5; possibly TRBD2 for D (6 bases). Germline V gives CDR1 MDHEN, CDR2 SYDVKM. The ends were cut back, 5 bases at V and 4 bases at J, with 8 bases in the middle. The CDR3 sequence is 12 residues long. CDR3 sequence: CASSGGIETQYF. CDR3 sequence (DNA): TGTGCCAGCAGTGGCGGGATAGAGACCCAGTACTTC.

The chain is built from TRBV28 and TRBJ1-5, with D perhaps TRBD1 (6 bases). V lost 7 bases to trimming and J lost 6 bases, with 19 bases between them. In germline, CDR1 is MDHEN, CDR2 SYDVKM. The CDR3 loop spans 15 amino acids. CDR3 sequence: CASILRGGGVQPQHF. CDR3 DNA sequence: TGTGCCAGCATTCTAAGAGGGGGAGGGGTTCAGCCCCAGCATTTT.

This chain links TRBV18 with TRBJ1-5; no clear D. Trimming removed 4 bases from V and 5 bases from J, with 6 bases in between. The CDR3 spans 12 residues. From germline, CDR1 is KGHSH and CDR2 LQKENI. The CDR3: CASSRGYQPQHF. DNA for the CDR3: TGTGCCAGCTCACGAGGGTATCAGCCCCAGCATTTT.

The J gene is TRBJ2-3, the V gene TRBV2, with D possibly being TRBD2 (5 bases). This CDR3 contains 16 residues. Trimming removed 6 bases at V and 0 bases at J, with 16 bases between. Germline V gene data show CDR1 as SNHLY and CDR2 as FYNNEI. Written as DNA, the CDR3 is TGTGCCAGCAGCAAAGCGGTATTATCTAGCACAGATACGCAGTATTTT. Translation: CASSKAVLSSTDTQYF.

The V call is TRBV13, the J call TRBJ2-7, with 9 bases aligning to TRBD2. This CDR3 has 15 residues. The junction had 5 bases not matched to a gene; V was cut back by 2 bases and J by 3 bases. CDR1 and CDR2 from the germline V gene are PRHDT and FYEKMQ (reference sequence). In DNA, the CDR3 is TGTGCCAGCAGCTTACGGACTAGCGAAGGCTACGAGCAGTACTTC. Translating it yields CASSLRTSEGYEQYF.

In DNA, the CDR3 is TGTGCCAGCAGTCTAACTACTCTTAATTCACCCCTCCACTTT. It translates to CASSLTTLNSPLHF. This rearrangement joins TRBV7-2 to TRBJ1-6; D gene ambiguous. V was shortened by 6 bases and J by 6 bases, with 12 bases between the two germline ends. The CDR3 spans 14 residues. From germline, CDR1 is SGHTA and CDR2 FQGNSA.

The CDR3 coding sequence is TGTGCCAGCTCCCCCGGGGCCGGGAGCCTTTACAATGAGCAGTTCTTC. The encoded protein is CASSPGAGSLYNEQFF. The genes are TRBV18 and TRBJ2-1; D possibly corresponds to TRBD2 (6 bases). Germline loops: CDR1 KGHSH, CDR2 LQKENI. Trimming removed 6 bases at V and 4 bases at J, with 19 bases between. This CDR3 is built from 16 residues.

This rearrangement joins TRBV30 to TRBJ1-5; TRBD1 is a possible D gene (6 bases). V lost 3 bases and J 2 bases, leaving 17 bases between the germline ends. Per germline, CDR1 GTSNPN and CDR2 SVGIG (reference sequence). This CDR3 is built from 16 residues. In DNA form, the CDR3 reads TGTGCCTGGAGCGCGGGAACAGGGAGGGGCAATCAGCCCCAGCATTTT. Translation gives CAWSAGTGRGNQPQHF.

The chain links TRBV28 to TRBJ2-7; TRBD2 aligns across 10 bases. The CDR3 totals 16 residues. The V and J ends lost 6 bases and 0 bases, in that order; junction bases with no gene match: 8. Germline V lookup: CDR1 MDHEN, CDR2 SYDVKM. The CDR3 loop is CASRSGRALSSYEQYF. CDR3 nucleotides: TGTGCCAGCAGGAGCGGGAGGGCCTTAAGCTCCTACGAGCAGTACTTC.

V usage is TRBV7-9 and J usage is TRBJ2-1; 10 bases fit TRBD2. Germline V gene lookup returns CDR1 SEHNR and CDR2 FQNEAQ (reference sequence). V dropped 5 bases and J dropped 0; count of bases not matched to a gene: 13. The CDR3 length is 19 residues. The DNA for the CDR3 is TGTGCCAGCAGCGCGTTAGCGGGAGGCCGAGTTCTCTCCTACAATGAGCAGTTCTTC. It encodes CASSALAGGRVLSYNEQFF.

This clone has just a few counts. The V call is TRBV19, the J call TRBJ1-5; no clear D gene. CDR1 is LNHDA, CDR2 SQIVND, per germline (reference sequence). With 3 bases removed from V and 4 bases from J, the gap between germline ends came to 7 bases. The CDR3 covers 13 residues. CDR3: CASSISGNQPQHF. CDR3 coding DNA: TGTGCCAGTAGTATTTCGGGGAATCAGCCCCAGCATTTT.

Only one count was recorded for this clone. This sequence joins TRBV5-1 and TRBJ2-1; 7 nucleotides align to TRBD2. V lost 0 bases and J lost 15; bases outside the gene matches: 12. The V gene's germline CDR1 is SGHRS and CDR2 YFSETQ. The CDR3 totals 14 residues. CDR3 amino acids: CASSLERESGGLFF. CDR3 bases: TGCGCCAGCAGCTTGGAGCGGGAAAGTGGTGGACTGTTCTTC. Combining the CDR3 with reference TRBV5-1 and TRBJ2-1 gives the whole variable domain KAGVTQTPRYLIKTRGQQVTLSCSPISGHRSVSWYQQTPGQGLQFLFEYFSETQRNKGNFPGRFSGRQFSNSRSEMNVSTLELGDSALYLCASSLERESGGLFFGPGTRLTVL.

The rearrangement joins TRBV7-6 to TRBJ2-7, with 7 bases that match TRBD1. This CDR3 is 18 amino acids long. With V trimmed by 1 base and J by 3 bases, 15 bases remained unmatched. From germline, CDR1 is SGHVS and CDR2 FNYEAQ. The CDR3 sequence: CASSLVDPEATGVYEQYF. The CDR3 region has the DNA TGTGCCAGCAGCTTAGTAGACCCCGAGGCCACAGGGGTCTACGAGCAGTACTTC.

This clone was detected once. The chain combines TRBV11-3 with TRBJ2-1, with 8 bases lining up with TRBD1. V shed 4 bases, J shed 7 bases, and the junction held 6 bases outside the gene matches. Germline V lookup: CDR1 SGHNT, CDR2 YENEEA. The CDR3 sequence is 14 residues long. CDR3 region: CASSSGDRRNEQFF. CDR3 DNA sequence: TGTGCCAGCAGCTCAGGGGACAGGCGGAATGAGCAGTTCTTC.

This chain joins TRBV4-1 and TRBJ2-3; D call uncertain. V lost 4 bases and J 4 bases, leaving 15 bases between the germline ends. Germline V CDR1 and CDR2: MGHRA, YSYEKL. This CDR3 spans 15 amino acids. The CDR3 region is CASSPISRVSDTQYF. CDR3 in DNA: TGCGCCAGCAGCCCCATCTCCCGGGTCTCAGATACGCAGTATTTT.

The CDR3 sequence is CASGDSSYEQYF. CDR3 nucleotides: TGTGCCAGTGGAGACAGTTCCTACGAGCAGTACTTC. The chain has TRBV19 and TRBJ2-7; tentative D call: TRBD1 (5 bases). From germline, CDR1 is LNHDA and CDR2 SQIVND (reference sequence). V was cut by 8 bases and J by 1 base, with 9 bases left in between. The CDR3 spans 12 residues.

The chain joins TRBV2 to TRBJ2-7, with D possibly being TRBD1 (6 bases). Germline assignment: CDR1 SNHLY and CDR2 FYNNEI. Trimming pared 9 bases from V and 3 bases from J, leaving 9 bases between. This CDR3 has 11 amino acids. In DNA form, the CDR3 reads TGTGCCAGTGACAGGTTCTACGAGCAGTACTTC. This codes for CASDRFYEQYF. The full variable domain, rest sourced from reference TRBV2 and TRBJ2-7, is EPEVTQTPSHQVTQMGQEVILRCVPISNHLYFYWYRQILGQKVEFLVSFYNNEISEKSEIFDDQFSVERPDGSNFTLKIRSTKLEDSAMYFCASDRFYEQYFGPGTRLTVT.

J is TRBJ1-1 and V is TRBV7-9, with D possibly matching TRBD1 (5 bases). Germline-derived CDR1 and CDR2 are SEHNR and FQNEAQ (reference sequence). This CDR3 spans 13 amino acids. V lost 6 bases and J 3 bases, leaving 11 bases between the germline ends. The CDR3 here is CASSSQGYTEAFF. For the CDR3, the DNA is TGTGCCAGCAGTTCGCAGGGTTACACTGAAGCTTTCTTT.

V usage is TRBV28 and J usage is TRBJ2-3, with 8 positions matching TRBD2. V trimming: 2 bases; J trimming: 5 bases; junction bases outside the gene matches: 9. The CDR3 totals 16 residues. Germline CDR1 and CDR2: MDHEN and SYDVKM. The chain's CDR3 is CASSLVWLAGGDTQYF. The CDR3 nucleotides are TGTGCCAGCAGTTTAGTTTGGCTAGCGGGCGGAGATACGCAGTATTTT.